What follows are 7 T cell receptor beta chains derived from one specimen sequenced in a study of blood T cell repertoires in COVID-19. Profiled with immunoSEQ multiplex PCR; TCRdb holds only in-frame clones, not every one. The sample contains 200,000 to 250,000 clones, 70% to 90% of which appear only once. Sequencing was done on a sample of peripheral blood. The receptor set was obtained from a woman between 40 and 55 years old who had recovered from COVID-19.

The rearrangement uses TRBV7-9 and TRBJ1-1; D is ambiguous. V gave up 7 bases and J gave up 0 bases, with 18 bases separating them. The CDR3 covers 16 residues. Germline CDR1 is SEHNR and CDR2 is FQNEAQ (reference sequence). DNA for the CDR3: TGTGCCAGCAAAACGGTGGACGGACTCATGAACACTGAAGCTTTCTTT. Its translation is CASKTVDGLMNTEAFF.

The rearrangement links TRBV30 to TRBJ2-5; tentatively, D is TRBD2 (6 bases). Germline V gene lookup returns CDR1 GTSNPN and CDR2 SVGIG (reference sequence). The V gene lost 1 base and the J gene lost 3 bases, with 15 bases spanning the gap. This CDR3 contains 15 residues. CDR3 sequence reads: CAWSGSGGAEETQYF. CDR3 DNA: TGTGCCTGGAGTGGGTCGGGCGGGGCTGAAGAGACCCAGTACTTC.

The chain is built from TRBV5-5 and TRBJ2-2; possibly TRBD1 for D (6 bases). This CDR3 region has 15 residues. The germline V gene has CDR1 SGHKS and CDR2 YYEKEE (reference sequence). V lost 3 bases to trimming and J lost 2 bases, with 11 bases between them. Written as DNA, the CDR3 is TGTGCCAGCAGCTCCGGGACACTAAACACCGGGGAGCTGTTTTTT. Translated, it gives CASSSGTLNTGELFF.

The rearrangement links TRBV7-2 to TRBJ1-5, with 8 bases matching TRBD1. The V gene end was trimmed by 7 bases and the J gene end by 5 bases; junction bases not matched to a gene: 7. CDR3 length: 14 amino acids. Germline lookup yields CDR1 SGHTA and CDR2 FQGNSA. The CDR3 nucleotides are TGTGCCAGCACCCCCGGGACAGGATATCAGCCCCAGCATTTT. Its translation: CASTPGTGYQPQHF.

V gene TRBV19 combines with J gene TRBJ2-7, with TRBD2 matching over 8 bases. The J segment lost 3 bases and the V segment lost 5 bases, leaving 9 bases of the junction unmatched. Germline V gene data show CDR1 as LNHDA and CDR2 as SQIVND (reference sequence). The CDR3 runs to 15 residues. The CDR3 reads CASSGTGGTLYEQYF. CDR3 bases: TGTGCCAGTAGTGGAACGGGAGGGACCCTCTACGAGCAGTACTTC.

V gene TRBV5-5 combines with J gene TRBJ1-2; TRBD1 matches 7 bases. Trimming at V came to 4 bases and at J to 8 bases, leaving 11 bases not matched to a gene. The CDR3 runs to 14 residues. From germline, CDR1 is SGHKS and CDR2 YYEKEE (reference sequence). DNA for the CDR3: TGTGCCAGCAGCCCCCGGGACAGTGGCTTGGGCTACACCTTC. Translation gives CASSPRDSGLGYTF. The whole variable domain, filled in from reference TRBV5-5 and TRBJ1-2, reads DAGVTQSPTHLIKTRGQQVTLRCSPISGHKSVSWYQQVLGQGPQFIFQYYEKEERGRGNFPDRFSARQFPNYSSELNVNALLLGDSALYLCASSPRDSGLGYTFGSGTRLTVV.

This rearrangement joins TRBV11-2 to TRBJ2-4; possible D gene TRBD1, 6 bases. V lost 5 bases, J lost 6 bases, and 11 bases lay in between. Per germline, CDR1 SGHAT and CDR2 FQNNGV. The CDR3 extends over 13 amino acids. CDR3 coding DNA: TGTGCCAGCAGCCCCGGCAGGGGAAACATTCAGTACTTC. Its translation: CASSPGRGNIQYF.